The present T cell receptor (beta chain) was sequenced within a study of PD-1 blockade in classical Hodgkin lymphoma (dated by TCRdb to the early 2020s). Background on the whole study: The study used TCR beta sequencing and CyTOF to define a peripheral blood immune signature of response to PD-1 blockade in classical Hodgkin lymphoma. The research as a whole found: The study was restricted to a single clinical trial cohort, and the causes of repertoire differences, possibly disease activity or prior therapy, were left undefined. Baseline TCR diversity was reported to be lower in newly diagnosed patients than in healthy donors, and even lower in relapsed/refractory patients.

What this sample's time point label stands for: newly diagnosed, previously untreated cHL patient sample. As a comparison group for the relapsed/refractory trial patients, PBMCs were sequenced from patients with newly diagnosed, previously untreated classical Hodgkin lymphoma. Peripheral blood was collected in 8 mL Vacutainer Cell Preparation Tubes, from which PBMCs were isolated by centrifugation and then cryopreserved. Trimmed from V: 0 bases; trimmed from J: 5 bases; junction bases lacking a gene match: 1. Via the germline V gene, CDR1 is SGDLS and CDR2 YYNGEE. Counted from cysteine to phenylalanine, this CDR3 has 13 amino acids. Here the CDR3 DNA is all that survives: 39 bases in frame from base 1. Genomic DNA was isolated using the Qiagen DNeasy kit from unsorted PBMCs as well as from negatively selected CD4+ and CD8+ fractions. TCR beta CDR3 regions were amplified by immunoSEQ multiplex PCR using primers annealing to V and J segments. Amplification bias was minimized using a synthetic immune receptor repertoire, and residual bias was removed computationally after sequencing. Per the authors' processing: Repertoire diversity was quantified as the Shannon entropy index using custom Python scripts. Unsorted, CD4+ and CD8+ repertoires were examined separately, except in combined analyses, for which CD4+ and CD8+ sequences were merged in silico. This immuneACCESS table, as held by TCRdb, lists in-frame sequences with V and J called but not all clones. Of the missing ones, under half trace to an unresolved V gene in checked studies; the others have no known cause. V and J calls plus clone size are reproduced from that table; the DNA served to infer D and trimming. This sample gives tens of thousands of clones in total; approximately 91% of them show up just once. The top ten constitute roughly 5% of the sample.

As concerns this clone: The target of this receptor is not known. No much larger clone exists at a distance of one base, and base qualities are not known.

The TCR sequence derives from a human donor with classical Hodgkin lymphoma. The sequence links TRBV9 to TRBJ2-5, and TRBD2 matches 7 of the central bases. Sequenced material: peripheral blood mononuclear cells (PBMCs). CDR3 reads: CASSVEGGETQYF. The DNA is as follows: TGTGCCAGCAGCGTAGAGGGAGGGGAGACCCAGTACTTC.